The next 24 T cell receptor beta chains were all read from a single sample in a study of shared clonotypes between healthy human individuals. Sequencing used immunoSEQ multiplex PCR; TCRdb keeps in-frame clones, though not all of them. The profile covers over 2 million clones, with 95% appearing a single time and 0.1% to 0.15% taken by the ten largest. The sample comprised naive CD4+ T cells sorted from blood. Specified subset: CD45RA+ positively selected. The source of these receptors is a man aged 18 to 30 in good health.

Remarks on this clone: Other DNA variants within this sample encode the same CDR3. J is TRBJ2-5 and V is TRBV6-5, with D uncertain. The V gene's germline CDR1 is MNHEY and CDR2 SVGAGI. V lost 0 bases, J lost 5 bases, and 10 bases lay in between. The CDR3 contains 14 residues. This chain's CDR3 is CASSYSLAQETQYF. DNA of the CDR3: TGTGCCAGCAGTTACTCTTTAGCTCAGGAGACCCAGTACTTC.

In nucleotides, the CDR3 is TGTGCCAGCAGTGACCCGGACAGGTCCTACGAGCAGTACTTC. Translated, it gives CASSDPDRSYEQYF. The V and J genes are TRBV6-4 and TRBJ2-7, with 7 bases identical to TRBD1. Germline CDR1 MRHNA, CDR2 SNTAGT. The CDR3 has 14 amino acids. Germline trimming cut 2 bases from V and 1 base from J; bases unmatched to any gene: 2.

The rearrangement uses TRBV30 and TRBJ1-6; possible D gene TRBD1, 6 bases. This CDR3 comprises 14 residues. Deletions cut 0 bases from V and 5 bases from J, with 8 bases between. Germline CDR1 reads GTSNPN; CDR2 reads SVGIG (reference sequence). The CDR3 region is CAWSVRQDNSPLHF. In DNA, the CDR3 is TGTGCCTGGAGTGTACGACAGGATAATTCACCCCTCCACTTT.

The J gene is TRBJ1-1, the V gene TRBV2; the D gene is possibly TRBD1 (5 bases). Germline values: CDR1 SNHLY, CDR2 FYNNEI. The ends were cut back, 4 bases at V and 1 base at J, with 7 bases in the middle. The CDR3 spans 13 residues. Here the CDR3 DNA reads TGTGCCAGCAGTGCAGGGTGGAACACTGAAGCTTTCTTT. This encodes CASSAGWNTEAFF.

The chain combines TRBV28 with TRBJ1-5; D ambiguous. Germline lookup yields CDR1 MDHEN and CDR2 SYDVKM. Trimming removed 3 bases from V and 4 bases from J, with 13 bases in between. The CDR3 contains 15 residues. The CDR3 DNA reads TGTGCCAGCAGTTTGGAGGCAGGCTGGAATCAGCCCCAGCATTTT. Translating it yields CASSLEAGWNQPQHF.

The V gene is TRBV5-1, the J gene TRBJ2-2; 8 nucleotides line up with TRBD1. V lost 3 bases and J lost 0; bases outside the gene matches: 1. Germline V gene lookup returns CDR1 SGHRS and CDR2 YFSETQ. The CDR3 is 15 residues long. CDR3 nucleotide sequence: TGCGCCAGCAGCTGGGGACAGGCGAACACCGGGGAGCTGTTTTTT. It specifies CASSWGQANTGELFF.

CDR3 DNA: TGTGCCAGCAGCAAAAAAACAGGTATCCCCACCGGGGAGCTGTTTTTT. It codes for CASSKKTGIPTGELFF. The genes are TRBV7-2 and TRBJ2-2; TRBD1 is a possible D gene (5 bases). This CDR3 spans 16 amino acids. From germline, CDR1 is SGHTA and CDR2 FQGNSA. V gave up 5 bases and J gave up 4 bases, with 17 bases separating them.

This chain uses TRBV5-1 with TRBJ1-1, with D possibly TRBD1 on 5 matching bases. Germline V gene lookup returns CDR1 SGHRS and CDR2 YFSETQ. V gave up 5 bases and J gave up 1 base, with 9 bases separating them. CDR3 size: 13 residues. DNA for the CDR3: TGCGCCAGCAGTGTACAGGCGAACACTGAAGCTTTCTTT. This codes for CASSVQANTEAFF.

In the case of this clone: One junction end disagrees with the germline gene, perhaps due to a read error. This chain connects TRBV28 to TRBJ2-7; D is unresolved. The CDR3 spans 13 residues. CDR1 and CDR2 from the germline V gene are MDHEN and SYDVKM. The CDR3 DNA follows: TGTGCCAGCAGCCCCCTTTCTCCCTTCAACATGGACTTC. Protein product: CASSPLSPFNMDF.

The chain joins TRBV27 to TRBJ2-7; TRBD1 aligns across 8 bases. Germline V gene lookup returns CDR1 MNHEY and CDR2 SMNVEV (reference sequence). With 5 bases clipped from V and 0 bases from J, the junction kept 6 bases outside the gene matches. CDR3 length: 15 residues. CDR3: CASSPDRGNSYEQYF. The CDR3 bases are TGTGCCAGCAGTCCCGACAGGGGAAACTCCTACGAGCAGTACTTC.

This clone was seen only once. The chain links TRBV6-5 to TRBJ2-7, with D possibly matching TRBD2 (7 bases). Trimming removed 7 bases at V and 5 bases at J, with 21 bases between. Germline loops: CDR1 MNHEY, CDR2 SVGAGI. The length of the CDR3 is 15 residues. The CDR3 spells CASTPSSGTSHEQYF. Here the CDR3 DNA reads TGTGCCAGCACTCCGTCCAGCGGGACATCCCACGAGCAGTACTTC.

V is TRBV19 and J is TRBJ1-4; D is possibly TRBD1 (6 bases). From germline, CDR1 is LNHDA and CDR2 SQIVND (reference sequence). This CDR3 is built from 14 residues. Trimming stripped 5 bases from V and 5 bases from J, with 12 bases between. The CDR3 sequence is CASSRTAQNEKLFF. The CDR3 region has the DNA TGTGCCAGTAGTCGGACAGCGCAAAATGAAAAACTGTTTTTT.

The V gene is TRBV6-4, the J gene TRBJ2-1; perhaps TRBD1 as D (6 bases). The CDR3 is made up of 13 amino acids. From germline, CDR1 is MRHNA and CDR2 SNTAGT. Trimming cost V 0 bases and J 9 bases, with 9 bases left between them. CDR3 coding DNA: TGTGCCAGCAGTGACTCGAGAGGGGGTGAGCAGTTCTTC. Translating gives CASSDSRGGEQFF.

This clone was seen a single time. Other DNA sequences in this sample translate to the same CDR3. CDR3 protein: CASSSRTGSYEQYF. The CDR3, as DNA: TGTGCCAGCAGCTCTAGGACAGGCTCCTACGAGCAGTACTTC. The chain joins TRBV7-9 to TRBJ2-7, with 7 bases identical to TRBD1. The CDR3 is made up of 14 amino acids. CDR1 and CDR2 from the germline V gene are SEHNR and FQNEAQ (reference sequence). V lost 4 bases, J lost 0 bases, and 3 bases stayed unmatched.

This clone was seen only once. The CDR3 DNA is TGTGCCAGCAGCCGAGCCAGAGGACAGGGCAGAAGGTATAATTCACCCCTCCACTTT. Translated, it gives CASSRARGQGRRYNSPLHF. The chain employs TRBV11-3 and TRBJ1-6; the match to TRBD1 covers 8 bases. J was trimmed by 4 bases and V by 5 bases; bases with no gene match: 16. The CDR3 totals 19 residues. The germline V gene has CDR1 SGHNT and CDR2 YENEEA.

This chain joins TRBV6-1 and TRBJ2-5, with D perhaps TRBD2 (5 bases). The CDR3 totals 15 residues. V was pared by 4 bases and J by 3 bases, with 15 bases between. Germline CDR1 is MNHNS and CDR2 is SASEGT. Written as DNA, the CDR3 is TGTGCCAGCAGTGGTAACGGGGTACGGGAAGAGACCCAGTACTTC. Encoded protein: CASSGNGVREETQYF.

The chain carries TRBV5-4 and TRBJ1-3, with D possibly being TRBD1 (5 bases). V shed 3 bases and J shed 3 bases, with 22 bases lying between them. The V gene's germline CDR1 is SGHNT and CDR2 YYREEE (reference sequence). There are 18 residues in the CDR3. CDR3 coding DNA: TGTGCCAGCAGCTGGGGGGACGGGAATGCTCTCCTTGGAAACACCATATATTTT. It yields the protein CASSWGDGNALLGNTIYF.

The DNA for the CDR3 is TGTGCCAGCAGTGAAGCTGGCTATCAGACCTACGAGCAGTACTTC. Translating it yields CASSEAGYQTYEQYF. This rearrangement joins TRBV2 to TRBJ2-7; no clear D. V was clipped by 0 bases and J by 2 bases, with 11 bases between them. The CDR3 has 15 amino acids. Germline V gene lookup returns CDR1 SNHLY and CDR2 FYNNEI.

The V call is TRBV5-4, the J call TRBJ2-7; possible D gene TRBD2, 5 bases. Germline CDR1 and CDR2: SGHNT and YYREEE (reference sequence). Trimming stripped 3 bases from V and 9 bases from J, with 22 bases between. The CDR3 is 15 amino acids. DNA for the CDR3: TGTGCCAGCAGCTCACTAAGCGGTCTCGTTGAAGGGCAGTACTTC. Amino acids: CASSSLSGLVEGQYF.

The chain recombines TRBV11-2 with TRBJ1-2; D gene ambiguous. Germline V gives CDR1 SGHAT, CDR2 FQNNGV. The V and J ends lost 3 bases and 5 bases respectively, with 7 bases between them. The CDR3 spans 12 residues. CDR3 DNA: TGTGCCAGCAGCTTGTCAGCATATGGCTACACCTTC. Translating it yields CASSLSAYGYTF. Together with reference TRBV11-2 and TRBJ1-2, the CDR3 gives the full variable domain: EAGVAQSPRYKIIEKRQSVAFWCNPISGHATLYWYQQILGQGPKLLIQFQNNGVVDDSQLPKDRFSAERLKGVDSTLKIQPAKLEDSAVYLCASSLSAYGYTFGSGTRLTVV.

V is TRBV11-3 and J is TRBJ2-1, with D tentatively TRBD1 (5 bases). The CDR3 sequence is 12 residues long. The germline V and J ends were trimmed by 5 bases and 9 bases, with 11 bases remaining between them. CDR1 SGHNT and CDR2 YENEEA come from the germline V gene. Written as DNA, the CDR3 is TGTGCCAGCAGCACTCAAGGGGCTGAGCAGTTCTTC. It codes for CASSTQGAEQFF.

This clone was recorded only once. The V gene is TRBV9, the J gene TRBJ2-6; no firm D call. Per germline, CDR1 SGDLS and CDR2 YYNGEE. The CDR3 contains 14 residues. Trimming shortened V by 3 bases and J by 4 bases, and 8 bases separated the two germline ends. CDR3: CASSASSGANVLTF. CDR3 bases: TGTGCCAGCAGCGCGAGTAGCGGGGCCAACGTCCTGACTTTC.

This chain connects TRBV11-2 to TRBJ1-2; D is perhaps TRBD1 (6 bases). The ends were cut back, 5 bases at V and 8 bases at J, with 15 bases in the middle. The CDR3 runs 13 residues. Per germline, CDR1 SGHAT and CDR2 FQNNGV. The CDR3 sequence: CASSLPTGNGYTF. The CDR3 nucleotides are TGTGCCAGCAGCCTCCCCACAGGGAACGGCTACACCTTC.

On this clone itself: The sample has other DNA sequences that encode this CDR3 too. The chain recombines TRBV27 with TRBJ2-1, with 8 nucleotides matching TRBD2. In germline, CDR1 is MNHEY, CDR2 SMNVEV (reference sequence). V gave up 6 bases and J gave up 1 base; unmatched junction bases: 5. The CDR3 sequence is 15 residues long. The CDR3, as DNA: TGTGCCAGCAGCCTAAGCGGGAGTTCCTACAATGAGCAGTTCTTC. Translated: CASSLSGSSYNEQFF.